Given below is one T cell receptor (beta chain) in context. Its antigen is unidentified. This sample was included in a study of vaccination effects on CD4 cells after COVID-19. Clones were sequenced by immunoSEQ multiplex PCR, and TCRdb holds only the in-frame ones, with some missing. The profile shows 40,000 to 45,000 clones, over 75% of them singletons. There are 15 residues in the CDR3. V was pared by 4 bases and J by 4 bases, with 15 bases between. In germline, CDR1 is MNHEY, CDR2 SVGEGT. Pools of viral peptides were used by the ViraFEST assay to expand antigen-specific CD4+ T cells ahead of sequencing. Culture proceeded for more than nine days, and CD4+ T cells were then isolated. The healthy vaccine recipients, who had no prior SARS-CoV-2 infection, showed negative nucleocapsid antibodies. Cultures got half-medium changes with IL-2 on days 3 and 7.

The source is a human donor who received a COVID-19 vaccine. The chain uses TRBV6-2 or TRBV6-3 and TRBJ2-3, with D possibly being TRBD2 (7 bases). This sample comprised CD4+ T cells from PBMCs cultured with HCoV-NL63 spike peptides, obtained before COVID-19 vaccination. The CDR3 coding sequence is TGTGCCAGCAGTTTAACAACGGGGGGCCCAGATACGCAGTATTTT. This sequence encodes CASSLTTGGPDTQYF.